This passage covers 18 T cell receptor beta chains from one sample sequenced in a study of T cell responses to AZD1222 COVID-19 vaccine. The repertoire was sequenced with immunoSEQ multiplex PCR; TCRdb's copy has only in-frame clones and lacks some. The table lists about 120,000 clones, approximately 85% of them singletons, with around 6.2% in the top ten. This specimen consisted of peripheral blood, obtained on day 0 of AZD1222 vaccination. The source is an adult in good health.

The chain couples TRBV27 to TRBJ1-1, with D possibly matching TRBD1 (5 bases). This CDR3 spans 16 amino acids. The V end lost 3 bases, the J end lost 1 base, and 15 bases lay between the germline ends. Germline lookup yields CDR1 MNHEY and CDR2 SMNVEV (reference sequence). CDR3 sequence: CASSLSLRATNTEAFF. For the CDR3, the DNA is TGTGCCAGCAGTTTGTCCCTCAGGGCTACGAACACTGAAGCTTTCTTT.

The chain recombines TRBV29-1 with TRBJ1-5, with unresolved D. Trimming removed 4 bases at V and 5 bases at J, with 12 bases between. The CDR3 is made up of 13 amino acids. Germline V gene lookup returns CDR1 SQVTM and CDR2 ANQGSEA. The CDR3 sequence is CSVVNRVYQPQHF. The CDR3 region has the DNA TGCAGCGTTGTGAATCGGGTTTATCAGCCCCAGCATTTT.

The chain employs TRBV5-1 and TRBJ2-1; D possibly corresponds to TRBD2 (6 bases). The V gene's germline CDR1 is SGHRS and CDR2 YFSETQ. V was cut by 6 bases and J by 4 bases, with 11 bases left in between. The CDR3 spans 13 residues. The CDR3 nucleotides read TGCGCCAGCACGAGGGAGGATTACAATGAGCAGTTCTTC. Translated: CASTREDYNEQFF.

The V call is TRBV6-1, the J call TRBJ1-5; D is perhaps TRBD1 (5 bases). The V end was cut by 3 bases, the J end by 6 bases, with 6 bases between. CDR1 is MNHNS, CDR2 SASEGT, per germline. The CDR3 is 12 amino acids. CDR3 protein: CASSEGGQPQHF. The CDR3 bases are TGTGCCAGCAGTGAGGGGGGTCAGCCCCAGCATTTT.

The V call is TRBV25-1, the J call TRBJ1-4; D not resolved. Germline V gene lookup returns CDR1 MGHDK and CDR2 SYGVNS. This CDR3 spans 15 amino acids. V was trimmed by 3 bases and J by 4 bases, leaving 12 bases between them. The CDR3 DNA reads as TGTGCCAGCAGTGACTCGGACGGGCATAATGAAAAACTGTTTTTT. Amino acids: CASSDSDGHNEKLFF. Full variable domain (rest looked up from reference TRBV25-1 and TRBJ1-4): EADIYQTPRYLVIGTGKKITLECSQTMGHDKMYWYQQDPGMELHLIHYSYGVNSTEKGDLSSESTVSRIRTEHFPLTLESARPSHTSQYLCASSDSDGHNEKLFFGSGTQLSVL.

The chain couples TRBV5-6 to TRBJ2-2; 7 bases are a match to TRBD1. Germline assignment: CDR1 SGHDT and CDR2 YYEEEE. This CDR3 has 16 amino acids. The junction had 10 bases not matched to a gene; V was cut back by 4 bases and J by 4 bases. This chain's CDR3 is CASSRDSRAGTGELFF. The DNA of the CDR3 is TGTGCCAGCAGCCGGGACAGTAGGGCGGGCACCGGGGAGCTGTTTTTT.

The genes are TRBV6-1 and TRBJ1-5; D is undetermined. V gave up 2 bases and J gave up 2 bases, with 13 bases separating them. CDR1 and CDR2 (germline): MNHNS, SASEGT. This CDR3 comprises 16 residues. The CDR3 sequence: CASSETPRIRNQPQHF. The CDR3 coding sequence is TGTGCCAGCAGTGAAACCCCCAGGATTCGCAATCAGCCCCAGCATTTT.

The genes are TRBV4-2 and TRBJ2-6; unclear D gene. The V end lost 0 bases, the J end lost 0 bases, and 6 bases lay between the germline ends. The CDR3 length is 16 residues. Per the germline V gene, CDR1 is LGHNA and CDR2 is YNFKEQ. CDR3 sequence reads: CASSQDGDSGANVLTF. The CDR3 nucleotides read TGTGCCAGCAGCCAAGATGGGGACTCTGGGGCCAACGTCCTGACTTTC.

The chain uses TRBV11-2 and TRBJ1-2; D remains ambiguous. The CDR3 is 13 residues long. Trimming removed 5 bases from V and 8 bases from J, with 15 bases in between. CDR1 is SGHAT, CDR2 FQNNGV, per germline. The CDR3 loop reads CASSHWDGQGYTF. CDR3 in DNA: TGTGCCAGCAGCCATTGGGATGGCCAGGGCTACACCTTC.

The rearrangement joins TRBV10-3 to TRBJ2-3; no firm D call. V dropped 7 bases and J dropped 1 base, with 6 bases sitting between them. Germline CDR1 reads ENHRY; CDR2 reads SYGVKD. The CDR3 totals 12 residues. The DNA for the CDR3 is TGTGCCATCAATACGGGCACAGATACGCAGTATTTT. This sequence encodes CAINTGTDTQYF.

The chain combines TRBV5-1 with TRBJ1-4, with a weak D call TRBD1 (5 bases). V was cut by 4 bases and J by 3 bases, with 13 bases left in between. CDR3 length: 15 amino acids. Looked up from germline, CDR1 is SGHRS and CDR2 is YFSETQ. This CDR3 reads CASSPKQEPNEKLFF. The CDR3, as DNA: TGCGCCAGCAGCCCCAAACAGGAGCCTAATGAAAAACTGTTTTTT. Variable domain in full (rest from reference TRBV5-1 and TRBJ1-4): KAGVTQTPRYLIKTRGQQVTLSCSPISGHRSVSWYQQTPGQGLQFLFEYFSETQRNKGNFPGRFSGRQFSNSRSEMNVSTLELGDSALYLCASSPKQEPNEKLFFGSGTQLSVL.

This clone was counted a few times. The chain joins TRBV2 to TRBJ2-5; 7 positions agree with TRBD1. This CDR3 is 19 amino acids long. The ends lost 4 bases at V and 4 bases at J; junction bases unmatched: 21. Per germline, CDR1 SNHLY and CDR2 FYNNEI. CDR3 residues: CASSGGSLSGVAGGETQYF. CDR3 nucleotide sequence: TGTGCCAGCAGTGGGGGCAGCCTCAGTGGGGTAGCAGGGGGAGAGACCCAGTACTTC.

The rearrangement joins TRBV24-1 to TRBJ2-1, with 10 bases aligning to TRBD1. CDR1 KGHDR and CDR2 SFDVKD come from the germline V gene. This CDR3 has 19 residues. V dropped 4 bases and J dropped 0; count of bases not matched to a gene: 11. CDR3 coding DNA: TGTGCCACCAGTGAAGCCCGGGACAGGGGCTTATTCTCCTACAATGAGCAGTTCTTC. It is translated as CATSEARDRGLFSYNEQFF.

As for this clone: A read error may explain this, as a much larger clone is one base away. V usage is TRBV25-1 and J usage is TRBJ2-3, with 11 bases identical to TRBD2. CDR1 MGHDK and CDR2 SYGVNS come from the germline V gene. CDR3 length equals 16 residues. Trimming took 6 bases from V and 0 from J; bases not matched to a gene: 5. This chain's CDR3 is CASSQLAGASTDTQYF. CDR3 bases: TGTGCCAGCAGCCAACTAGCGGGGGCCAGCACAGATACGCAGTATTTT.

The chain couples TRBV21-1 to TRBJ1-1; the table gives TRBD1 as D, unverified against the DNA. TRBV21-1 has pseudogene status. The CDR3 has 13 residues. The CDR3 sequence: CASGQQGGVEAFF. Written as DNA, the CDR3 is TGTGCCAGCGGTCAACAGGGGGGGGTTGAAGCTTTCTTT.

This chain joins TRBV12-3 or TRBV12-4 and TRBJ2-7; D is possibly TRBD1 (6 bases). Trimming took 6 bases from V and 6 from J, leaving 12 bases between them. This CDR3 is 12 amino acids long. In nucleotides, the CDR3 is TGTGCCAGCAGCAACAGGGCTGGCGAGCAGTACTTC. Translating gives CASSNRAGEQYF.

This chain joins TRBV29-1 and TRBJ2-7; 7 nucleotides line up with TRBD1. After removal of 4 bases from V and 2 bases from J, the junction contained 5 bases not matched to a gene. CDR3 length equals 13 residues. Germline V gene sequence: CDR1 SQVTM, CDR2 ANQGSEA. CDR3 bases: TGCAGCGTTGGGACAGGACCCGCCTACGAGCAGTACTTC. Translation: CSVGTGPAYEQYF.

The gene calls are TRBV28 and TRBJ1-6, with D possibly TRBD1 on 5 matching bases. Trimming left V 3 bases short and J 7 bases short, with 10 bases between. This CDR3 has 14 amino acids. The germline V gene encodes CDR1 MDHEN and CDR2 SYDVKM. The chain's CDR3 is CASSLGTGNSPLHF. Here the CDR3 DNA reads TGTGCCAGCAGTTTGGGGACGGGGAATTCACCCCTCCACTTT.